The 2 T cell receptor beta chains below come from one sample, sequenced in a study of blood T cell repertoires in COVID-19. Clones were sequenced by immunoSEQ multiplex PCR, and TCRdb holds only the in-frame ones, with some missing. The repertoire includes 140,000 or so clones, under 90% of them detected once, and 1.5% to 2% sits in the top ten. Input material: PBMCs or T cells enriched from blood (not recorded which). The origin of the receptors is a woman aged 18-35 years who had been exposed to COVID-19.

The rearrangement joins TRBV5-4 to TRBJ2-3, with 10 positions matching TRBD1. Germline V gene lookup returns CDR1 SGHNT and CDR2 YYREEE (reference sequence). The CDR3 runs 15 residues. Trimming at V came to 4 bases and at J to 2 bases, leaving 4 bases not matched to a gene. The CDR3 loop is CASSGDRGVTDTQYF. The CDR3 coding sequence is TGTGCCAGCAGCGGGGACAGGGGCGTCACAGATACGCAGTATTTT.

The chain uses TRBV27 and TRBJ1-2; the D gene is possibly TRBD1 (6 bases). Trimming stripped 4 bases from V and 2 bases from J, with 11 bases between. Germline-derived CDR1 and CDR2 are MNHEY and SMNVEV (reference sequence). The CDR3 consists of 14 residues. CDR3 nucleotide sequence: TGTGCCAGCAGTTCGCACAGGGAAAACTATGGCTACACCTTC. Its protein is CASSSHRENYGYTF.